This TCR beta chain was observed in a study of blood T cells in healthy people across ages. Study outcomes and limitations: When one million T cells were used, diversity estimates were thought to be underestimates. Both naive CD4+ cell counts and diversity were greater in long-lived donors than in aged donors.

V lost 3 bases to trimming and J lost 6 bases, with 11 bases between them. The CDR3 runs 13 residues. Germline V CDR1 and CDR2: DFQATT, SNEGSKA (reference sequence). This clonotype was counted between two and nine times. Antigen specificity is unknown. Then a second PCR, running about 6 to 12 cycles, was carried out with a sample-barcoded 5' primer and a J-beta primer mix. Every sample gave at least 2.5 million paired-end reads containing CDR3. TCRdb processed the 5' RACE reads anew with MiXCR; each CDR3 protein has one entry. The sample lists about 1,400,000 distinct CDR3 sequences, approximately 42% occurring once.

The rearrangement links TRBV20-1 to TRBJ2-2; D perhaps matches TRBD2 (5 bases). Sequenced: blood. The receptor's source is a woman between 18 and 29 years old in good health. This chain's CDR3 is CSARGQEAGELFF. As DNA, the CDR3 is TGCAGTGCTAGGGGTCAGGAGGCCGGGGAGCTGTTTTTT.